The sequence of this T cell receptor beta chain was determined in a study of T cell repertoires in cytomegalovirus infection. Overall study: Recently identified HLA-C-restricted CMV epitopes were used, and well-studied HLA-B-restricted CMV epitopes were used as well. Indicated by public TCR beta signatures were CMV infection and matching HLA type. Study-wide results and limits: Carriers of CMV plus the relevant HLA were identified by cumulative public TCR beta family frequency. Dominating the ex vivo response were HLA-C-restricted CMV-specific TCR beta clonotypes.

The CDR3 runs 14 residues. Per germline, CDR1 SGHAT and CDR2 FQNNGV. The J segment lost 10 bases and the V segment lost 2 bases, leaving 8 bases of the junction unmatched. TCRdb fed the reads into MiXCR, producing one record per CDR3 protein. The sample consists of 800,000 to 950,000 distinct CDR3 sequences, approximately 29% of them appearing once. Details on this clonotype: Antigen: not known.

The rearrangement links TRBV11-2 to TRBJ2-5, with 9 bases aligning to TRBD1. The starting material was cultured CD8+ T cells from PBMCs, obtained from culture after CMV antigen stimulation. The TCR sequence derives from a human donor in good health (CMV status not recorded). Some clones in this sample may be carry-over from other donors' samples. The CDR3 sequence is CASSLTGGGRDQYF. The CDR3 DNA follows: TGTGCCAGCAGCTTAACAGGGGGCGGTCGGGACCAGTACTTC.